These 24 T cell receptor beta chains came from one sample sequenced in a study of technical replicates of blood from several donors. Only in-frame clones appear in the TCRdb table, and some are missing; sequencing was by immunoSEQ multiplex PCR. The table records 95,000 to 100,000 clones, approximately 95% of them present only once. What was sequenced was T cells isolated from PBMCs. Receptors were obtained from a human donor in good health.

This clone came up once. The chain combines TRBV13 with TRBJ2-3, with 13 nucleotides matching TRBD2. The V gene end was trimmed by 5 bases and the J gene end by 5 bases; junction bases not matched to a gene: 4. Germline CDR1 reads PRHDT; CDR2 reads FYEKMQ (reference sequence). This CDR3 contains 15 residues. In nucleotides, the CDR3 is TGTGCCAGCAGCCACGGGACTAGCGGGAAAGATACGCAGTATTTT. It is translated as CASSHGTSGKDTQYF.

The chain employs TRBV5-1 and TRBJ2-7, with D possibly TRBD1 on 6 matching bases. V lost 4 bases to trimming and J lost 3 bases, with 14 bases between them. The CDR3 length is 14 residues. Germline CDR1 reads SGHRS; CDR2 reads YFSETQ. CDR3 DNA: TGCGCCAGCAGCCTCCTGCAGGGACACTACGAGCAGTACTTC. This encodes CASSLLQGHYEQYF.

The rearrangement uses TRBV12-5 and TRBJ2-5; TRBD1 is a possible D gene (6 bases). The V and J ends lost 7 bases and 4 bases respectively, with 31 bases between them. The germline CDR1 and CDR2 sequences are LGHNT and FRNRAP. The CDR3 consists of 19 residues. The CDR3 nucleotides are TGTGCTAGTGCCCCCGCCCGGGACAACTCAAGGGGATGGTCAGAGACCCAGTACTTC. Translation gives CASAPARDNSRGWSETQYF.

The chain recombines TRBV25-1 with TRBJ1-5, with 7 positions matching TRBD1. The ends lost 1 base at V and 6 bases at J; junction bases unmatched: 6. The CDR3 sequence is 15 residues long. CDR1 and CDR2 from the germline V gene are MGHDK and SYGVNS. CDR3: CASSESGRGSQPQHF. The CDR3 region has the DNA TGTGCCAGCAGTGAATCTGGCAGGGGGAGTCAGCCCCAGCATTTT.

In nucleotides, the CDR3 is TGCGCCAGCAGCCCAGGACAGGGGGCAAACTATGGCTACACCTTC. Its translation is CASSPGQGANYGYTF. The J gene is TRBJ1-2, the V gene TRBV4-1; TRBD1 matches at 11 bases. The CDR3 sequence is 15 residues long. Trimming at V came to 4 bases and at J to 2 bases, leaving 3 bases not matched to a gene. Germline loops: CDR1 MGHRA, CDR2 YSYEKL.

The V gene is TRBV6-6, the J gene TRBJ1-2; TRBD1 is a possible D gene (6 bases). The CDR3 is 15 residues long. CDR1 is MNHNY, CDR2 SVGAGI, per germline (reference sequence). Deletions cut 0 bases from V and 4 bases from J, with 12 bases between. This CDR3 is CASSYSDRLAYGYTF. DNA of the CDR3: TGTGCCAGCAGTTACTCTGACAGGTTGGCCTATGGCTACACCTTC.

This chain joins TRBV28 and TRBJ1-1, with D possibly matching TRBD1 (5 bases). CDR1 is MDHEN, CDR2 SYDVKM, per germline. The CDR3 covers 12 residues. V shed 0 bases and J shed 8 bases, with 7 bases lying between them. In DNA, the CDR3 is TGTGCCAGCAGTTTATGGGGGGGAGAAGCTTTCTTT. Translating gives CASSLWGGEAFF.

J is TRBJ2-5 and V is TRBV7-8; possible D gene TRBD1, 5 bases. Trimming removed 0 bases at V and 5 bases at J, with 13 bases between. The germline V gene encodes CDR1 SGHVS and CDR2 FQNEAQ. The CDR3 is made up of 15 amino acids. In DNA, the CDR3 is TGTGCCAGCAGCTTAGCATTCAGGGATTTGGAGACCCAGTACTTC. This translates into CASSLAFRDLETQYF.

The V call is TRBV27, the J call TRBJ2-7; 9 positions match TRBD2. The CDR3 extends over 15 amino acids. With V trimmed by 6 bases and J by 0 bases, 6 bases remained unmatched. The germline V gene has CDR1 MNHEY and CDR2 SMNVEV (reference sequence). CDR3 protein: CASSPDSGSSYEQYF. CDR3 nucleotides: TGTGCCAGCAGCCCCGATAGCGGGAGCTCCTACGAGCAGTACTTC.

The rearrangement links TRBV14 to TRBJ2-3; TRBD2 aligns across 14 bases. The CDR3 has 19 residues. The germline gives CDR1 SGHDN, CDR2 FVKESK. Trimming at V came to 4 bases and at J to 0 bases, leaving 9 bases not matched to a gene. CDR3 in amino acids: CASSRTSGGFPRSTDTQYF. The CDR3 nucleotides read TGTGCCAGCAGCCGGACTAGCGGGGGGTTCCCGAGAAGCACAGATACGCAGTATTTT.

This sequence joins TRBV9 and TRBJ2-1, with 9 bases matching TRBD2. Looked up from germline, CDR1 is SGDLS and CDR2 is YYNGEE. The CDR3 covers 17 residues. V lost 3 bases to trimming and J lost 4 bases; unmatched junction nucleotides: 11. The CDR3 sequence is CASSESPTSGSYNEQFF. For the CDR3, the DNA is TGTGCCAGCAGCGAGAGCCCCACTAGCGGGTCTTACAATGAGCAGTTCTTC.

This chain joins TRBV6-6 and TRBJ1-1; D is possibly TRBD1 (6 bases). CDR3 length: 15 amino acids. The V end lost 1 base, the J end lost 1 base, and 10 bases lay between the germline ends. Germline V gives CDR1 MNHNY, CDR2 SVGAGI (reference sequence). This chain's CDR3 is CASSYLRTENTEAFF. The CDR3 region has the DNA TGTGCCAGCAGTTACTTGAGGACAGAGAACACTGAAGCTTTCTTT.

The chain uses TRBV5-1 and TRBJ1-1; 9 nucleotides align to TRBD1. The CDR3 loop spans 14 amino acids. V shed 6 bases and J 1 base; nucleotides not matched to a gene: 4. Per germline, CDR1 SGHRS and CDR2 YFSETQ. CDR3 sequence reads: CASNTGGPNTEAFF. As DNA, the CDR3 is TGCGCCAGCAACACAGGGGGCCCGAACACTGAAGCTTTCTTT.

This chain connects TRBV6-6 to TRBJ2-7, with 8 nucleotides matching TRBD1. The length of the CDR3 is 16 residues. With V trimmed by 2 bases and J by 4 bases, 10 bases remained unmatched. CDR1 is MNHNY, CDR2 SVGAGI, per germline (reference sequence). The CDR3 reads CASSYEGDRYSYEQYF. The CDR3, as DNA: TGTGCCAGCAGTTACGAGGGGGACAGGTATTCATACGAGCAGTACTTC.

In this sample, this clone turned up once. The CDR3 region has the DNA TGTGCCTGGAACCCCGGGCCAGGAGGGAGCTCCTACAATGAGCAGTTCTTC. Its translation is CAWNPGPGGSSYNEQFF. The rearrangement uses TRBV30 and TRBJ2-1, with D possibly being TRBD2 (6 bases). Between the trimmed V and J ends, which lost 4 bases and 0 bases, there was a span of 19 bases. The CDR3 loop spans 17 amino acids. Germline CDR1 reads GTSNPN; CDR2 reads SVGIG (reference sequence).

The rearrangement uses TRBV11-2 and TRBJ2-7; D not resolved. The germline V gene encodes CDR1 SGHAT and CDR2 FQNNGV. This CDR3 is 17 amino acids long. V was shortened by 5 bases and J by 4 bases, with 24 bases between the two germline ends. DNA for the CDR3: TGTGCCAGCAGCCCGATACGCCTGGCAGGCCCGATATACGAGCAGTACTTC. Translating it yields CASSPIRLAGPIYEQYF.

V usage is TRBV6-5 and J usage is TRBJ2-3, with 7 bases identical to TRBD2. The length of the CDR3 is 15 residues. From germline, CDR1 is MNHEY and CDR2 SVGAGI. V was clipped by 6 bases and J by 2 bases; unmatched bases: 8. CDR3 bases: TGTGCCAGCAGCTATGCAGGGACTACCACAGATACGCAGTATTTT. This sequence encodes CASSYAGTTTDTQYF.

This chain joins TRBV9 and TRBJ1-4, with D possibly being TRBD1 (5 bases). The CDR3 runs 14 residues. V shed 0 bases and J shed 8 bases, with 11 bases lying between them. Germline CDR1 reads SGDLS; CDR2 reads YYNGEE. In DNA, the CDR3 is TGTGCCAGCAGCGTAGGCAGGGTGGAGGAAAAACTGTTTTTT. Amino acids: CASSVGRVEEKLFF.

The rearrangement links TRBV9 to TRBJ1-4; the match to TRBD1 covers 7 bases. Germline V lookup: CDR1 SGDLS, CDR2 YYNGEE. The CDR3 length is 14 residues. V was clipped by 4 bases and J by 6 bases; unmatched bases: 6. CDR3 sequence reads: CASSPTGRHEKLFF. In nucleotides, the CDR3 is TGTGCCAGCAGCCCGACAGGGAGACATGAAAAACTGTTTTTT.

This clone was seen only once. The V call is TRBV6-5, the J call TRBJ1-1, with a tentative D call TRBD1 (5 bases). CDR3 size: 16 residues. Trimming took 2 bases from V and 0 from J, leaving 13 bases between them. Germline V gene lookup returns CDR1 MNHEY and CDR2 SVGAGI. CDR3 sequence reads: CASSYGAGWMNTEAFF. The CDR3 DNA sequence: TGTGCCAGCAGTTACGGGGCAGGGTGGATGAACACTGAAGCTTTCTTT.

The chain combines TRBV6-5 with TRBJ1-1; 8 positions agree with TRBD1. Germline V gives CDR1 MNHEY, CDR2 SVGAGI. The CDR3 covers 12 residues. With 2 bases clipped from V and 10 bases from J, the junction kept 3 bases outside the gene matches. CDR3 nucleotides: TGTGCCAGCAGTTACCAGGGGGCGCGAGCTTTCTTT. It specifies CASSYQGARAFF.

The rearrangement joins TRBV11-2 to TRBJ2-2, with TRBD2 matching 10 bases. Germline values: CDR1 SGHAT, CDR2 FQNNGV. CDR3 length equals 16 residues. The trim removed 5 bases at V and 5 bases at J, leaving 8 bases unmatched. The CDR3 nucleotides are TGTGCCAGCAGCGCGGGACTAGCGAAGCAAACCGGGGAGCTGTTTTTT. Its protein product is CASSAGLAKQTGELFF.

This chain links TRBV27 with TRBJ2-1; 12 nucleotides line up with TRBD2. The trim removed 10 bases at V and 7 bases at J, leaving 11 bases unmatched. Germline V gene sequence: CDR1 MNHEY, CDR2 SMNVEV (reference sequence). CDR3 length: 15 residues. CDR3 nucleotides: TGTGCCACCGGAGCTCTCGGGACTAGCGGGAATGAGCAGTTCTTC. It codes for CATGALGTSGNEQFF.

V is TRBV9 and J is TRBJ2-5; 8 bases agree with TRBD1. Losses at the gene ends were 0 bases for V and 2 bases for J; bases not matched to a gene: 6. Germline values: CDR1 SGDLS, CDR2 YYNGEE. The CDR3 loop spans 16 amino acids. The CDR3, as DNA: TGTGCCAGCAGCGTAGCGATTGGACAGGGACAAGAGACCCAGTACTTC. Encoded protein: CASSVAIGQGQETQYF.